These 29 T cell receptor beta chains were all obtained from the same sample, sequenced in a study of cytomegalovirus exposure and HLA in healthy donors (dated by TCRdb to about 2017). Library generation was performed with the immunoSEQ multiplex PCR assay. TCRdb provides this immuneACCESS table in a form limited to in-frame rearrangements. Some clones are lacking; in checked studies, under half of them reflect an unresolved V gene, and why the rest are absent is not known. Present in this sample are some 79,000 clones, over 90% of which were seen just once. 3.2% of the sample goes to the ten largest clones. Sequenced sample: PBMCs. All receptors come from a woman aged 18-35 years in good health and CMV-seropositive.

The CDR3 is CASSQEWGQGDTEAFF. Written as DNA, the CDR3 is TGCGCCAGCAGCCAAGAATGGGGACAGGGCGACACTGAAGCTTTCTTT. The rearrangement links TRBV4-1 to TRBJ1-1, with 9 positions matching TRBD1. Germline CDR1 and CDR2: MGHRA and YSYEKL. Losses at the gene ends were 0 bases for V and 3 bases for J; bases not matched to a gene: 5. The CDR3 loop spans 16 amino acids.

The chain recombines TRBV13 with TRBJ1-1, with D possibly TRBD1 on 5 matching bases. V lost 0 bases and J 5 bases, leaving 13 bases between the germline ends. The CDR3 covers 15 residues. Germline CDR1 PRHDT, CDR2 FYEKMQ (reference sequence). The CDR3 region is CASSLGGPGRTEAFF. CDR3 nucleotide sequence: TGTGCCAGCAGCTTAGGGGGCCCAGGGCGTACTGAAGCTTTCTTT.

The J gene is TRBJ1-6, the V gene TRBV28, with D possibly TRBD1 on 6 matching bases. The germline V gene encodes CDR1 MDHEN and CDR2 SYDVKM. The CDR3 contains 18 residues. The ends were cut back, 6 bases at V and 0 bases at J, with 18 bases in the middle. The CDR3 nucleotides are TGTGCCAGCAGCCAATCCCGGACAGATAGCTCCTATAATTCACCCCTCCACTTT. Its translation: CASSQSRTDSSYNSPLHF.

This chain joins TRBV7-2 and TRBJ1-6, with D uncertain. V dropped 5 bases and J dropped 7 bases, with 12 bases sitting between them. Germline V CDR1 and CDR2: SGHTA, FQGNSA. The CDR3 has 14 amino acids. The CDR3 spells CASSPGVGNSPLHF. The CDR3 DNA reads TGTGCCAGCAGCCCGGGAGTGGGGAATTCACCCCTCCACTTT.

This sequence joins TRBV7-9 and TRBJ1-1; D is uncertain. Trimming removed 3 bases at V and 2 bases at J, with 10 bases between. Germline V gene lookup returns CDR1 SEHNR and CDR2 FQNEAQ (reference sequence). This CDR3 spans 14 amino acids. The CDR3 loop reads CASSLGASNTEAFF. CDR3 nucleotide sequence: TGTGCCAGCAGCTTGGGCGCTTCCAACACTGAAGCTTTCTTT.

In nucleotides, the CDR3 is TGTGCCAGCAGCCCGGGACAACAAGAGACCCAGTACTTC. It translates to CASSPGQQETQYF. This chain links TRBV7-6 with TRBJ2-5; perhaps TRBD1 as D (6 bases). This CDR3 contains 13 residues. Trimming pared 5 bases from V and 2 bases from J, leaving 9 bases between. Per the germline V gene, CDR1 is SGHVS and CDR2 is FNYEAQ. Complete variable domain (other parts from reference TRBV7-6 and TRBJ2-5): GAGVSQSPRYKVTKRGQDVALRCDPISGHVSLYWYRQALGQGPEFLTYFNYEAQQDKSGLPNDRFSAERPEGSISTLTIQRTEQRDSAMYRCASSPGQQETQYFGPGTRLLVL.

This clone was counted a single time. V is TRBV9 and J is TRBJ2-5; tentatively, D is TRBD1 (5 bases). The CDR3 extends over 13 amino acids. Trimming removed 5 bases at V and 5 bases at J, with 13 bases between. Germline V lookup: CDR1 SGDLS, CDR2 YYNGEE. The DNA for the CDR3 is TGTGCCAGCAGACCAACAGGAGCGGAGACCCAGTACTTC. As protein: CASRPTGAETQYF.

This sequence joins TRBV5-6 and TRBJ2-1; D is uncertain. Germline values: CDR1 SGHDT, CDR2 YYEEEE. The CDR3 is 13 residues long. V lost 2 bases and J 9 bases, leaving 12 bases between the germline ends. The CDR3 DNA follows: TGTGCCAGCAGCTTTCCGTATAACAGTGAGCAGTTCTTC. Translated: CASSFPYNSEQFF.

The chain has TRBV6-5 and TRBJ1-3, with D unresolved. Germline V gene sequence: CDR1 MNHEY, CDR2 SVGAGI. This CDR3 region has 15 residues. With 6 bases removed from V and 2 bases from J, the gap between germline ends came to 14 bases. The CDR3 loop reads CASSQSHSTGNTIYF. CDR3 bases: TGTGCCAGCAGCCAAAGTCACTCAACTGGAAACACCATATATTTT.

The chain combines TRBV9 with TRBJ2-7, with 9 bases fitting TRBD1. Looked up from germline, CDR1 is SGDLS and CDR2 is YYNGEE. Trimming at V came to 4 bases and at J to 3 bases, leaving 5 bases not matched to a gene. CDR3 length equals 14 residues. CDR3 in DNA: TGTGCCAGCAGCATAAGGACAGGGGTCTACGAGCAGTACTTC. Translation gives CASSIRTGVYEQYF.

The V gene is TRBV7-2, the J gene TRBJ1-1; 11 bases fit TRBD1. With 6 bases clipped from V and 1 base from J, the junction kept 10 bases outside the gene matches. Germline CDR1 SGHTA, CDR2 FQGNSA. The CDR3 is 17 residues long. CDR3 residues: CASSSTGQGAWNTEAFF. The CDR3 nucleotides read TGTGCCAGCAGTAGTACCGGACAGGGGGCTTGGAACACTGAAGCTTTCTTT.

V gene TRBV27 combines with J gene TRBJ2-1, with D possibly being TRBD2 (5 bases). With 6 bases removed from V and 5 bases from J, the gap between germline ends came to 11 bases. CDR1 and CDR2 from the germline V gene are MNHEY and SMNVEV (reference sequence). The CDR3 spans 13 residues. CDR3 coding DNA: TGTGCCAGCAGCTGGACTGGAAACAATGAGCAGTTCTTC. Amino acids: CASSWTGNNEQFF.

The CDR3 here is CAWSGSGKANTGELFF. The CDR3 nucleotides are TGTGCCTGGAGTGGGAGCGGAAAAGCGAACACCGGGGAGCTGTTTTTT. This rearrangement joins TRBV30 to TRBJ2-2; D may be TRBD2 (5 bases). The germline CDR1 and CDR2 sequences are GTSNPN and SVGIG (reference sequence). The CDR3 has 16 amino acids. Between the trimmed V and J ends, which lost 1 base and 0 bases, there was a span of 12 bases.

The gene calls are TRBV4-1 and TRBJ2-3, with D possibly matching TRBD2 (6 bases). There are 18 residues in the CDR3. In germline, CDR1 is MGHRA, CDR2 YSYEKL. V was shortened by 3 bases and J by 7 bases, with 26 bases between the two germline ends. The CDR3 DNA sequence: TGCGCCAGCAGCCATTCAACCGATAGCGGTGGGTTTAGTTATACGCAGTATTTT. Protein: CASSHSTDSGGFSYTQYF.

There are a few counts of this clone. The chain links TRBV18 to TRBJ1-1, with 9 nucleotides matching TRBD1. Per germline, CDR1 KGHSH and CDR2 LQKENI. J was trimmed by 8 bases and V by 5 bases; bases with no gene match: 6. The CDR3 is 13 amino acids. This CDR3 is CASSDGTGLEAFF. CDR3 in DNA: TGTGCCAGCTCAGACGGGACAGGGCTAGAAGCTTTCTTT.

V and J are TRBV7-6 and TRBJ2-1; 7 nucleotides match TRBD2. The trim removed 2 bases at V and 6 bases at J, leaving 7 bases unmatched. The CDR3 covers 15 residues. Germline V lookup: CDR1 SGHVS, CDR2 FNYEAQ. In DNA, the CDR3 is TGTGCCAGCAGCTTATGGGCCAGGGAGGGCAATGAGCAGTTCTTC. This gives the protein CASSLWAREGNEQFF. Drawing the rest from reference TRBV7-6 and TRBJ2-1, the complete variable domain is GAGVSQSPRYKVTKRGQDVALRCDPISGHVSLYWYRQALGQGPEFLTYFNYEAQQDKSGLPNDRFSAERPEGSISTLTIQRTEQRDSAMYRCASSLWAREGNEQFFGPGTRLTVL.

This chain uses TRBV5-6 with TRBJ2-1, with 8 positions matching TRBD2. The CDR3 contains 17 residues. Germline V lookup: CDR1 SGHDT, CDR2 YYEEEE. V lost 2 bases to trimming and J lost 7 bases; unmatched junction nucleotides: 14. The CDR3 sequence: CASSFIGKGREGNEQFF. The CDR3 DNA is TGTGCCAGCAGCTTTATTGGGAAAGGACGGGAGGGGAATGAGCAGTTCTTC.

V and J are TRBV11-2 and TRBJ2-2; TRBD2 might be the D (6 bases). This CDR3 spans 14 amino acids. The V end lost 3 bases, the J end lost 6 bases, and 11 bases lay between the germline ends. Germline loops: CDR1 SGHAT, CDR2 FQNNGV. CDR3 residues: CASSFGTGAGELFF. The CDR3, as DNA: TGTGCCAGCAGCTTTGGAACGGGGGCCGGGGAGCTGTTTTTT.

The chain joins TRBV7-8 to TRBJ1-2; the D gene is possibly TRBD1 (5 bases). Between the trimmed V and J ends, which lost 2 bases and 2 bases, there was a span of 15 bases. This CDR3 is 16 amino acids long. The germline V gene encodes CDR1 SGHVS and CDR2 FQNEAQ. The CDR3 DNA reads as TGTGCCAGCAGCTTAAGGGGACGGGGGACCAACTATGGCTACACCTTC. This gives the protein CASSLRGRGTNYGYTF.

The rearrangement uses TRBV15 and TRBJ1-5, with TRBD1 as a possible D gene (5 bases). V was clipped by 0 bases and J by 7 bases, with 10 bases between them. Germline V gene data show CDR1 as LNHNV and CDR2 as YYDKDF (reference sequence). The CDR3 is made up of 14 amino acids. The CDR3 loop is CATSRDRGGQPQHF. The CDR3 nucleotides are TGTGCCACCAGCAGAGATCGGGGGGGGCAGCCCCAGCATTTT.

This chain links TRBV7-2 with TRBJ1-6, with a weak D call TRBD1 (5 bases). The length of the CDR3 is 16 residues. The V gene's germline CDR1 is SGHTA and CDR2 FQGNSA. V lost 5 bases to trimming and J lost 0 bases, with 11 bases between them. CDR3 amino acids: CASSPTASSYNSPLHF. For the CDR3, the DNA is TGTGCCAGCAGCCCGACAGCGAGCTCCTATAATTCACCCCTCCACTTT.

CDR3 bases: TGTGCCTGGGGACAGGGTGGCAATCAGCCCCAGCATTTT. Residues: CAWGQGGNQPQHF. The V and J genes are TRBV30 and TRBJ1-5, with 8 bases matching TRBD1. The CDR3 has 13 amino acids. In germline, CDR1 is GTSNPN, CDR2 SVGIG (reference sequence). The junction had 2 bases not matched to a gene; V was cut back by 5 bases and J by 2 bases.

The CDR3 loop is CASSEGQGAQYNEQFF. CDR3 nucleotide sequence: TGTGCCAGCAGTGAAGGACAGGGGGCGCAATACAATGAGCAGTTCTTC. The chain is built from TRBV6-1 and TRBJ2-1; 10 bases map to TRBD1. Germline trimming cut 1 base from V and 4 bases from J; bases unmatched to any gene: 4. Germline lookup yields CDR1 MNHNS and CDR2 SASEGT. This CDR3 is built from 16 residues.

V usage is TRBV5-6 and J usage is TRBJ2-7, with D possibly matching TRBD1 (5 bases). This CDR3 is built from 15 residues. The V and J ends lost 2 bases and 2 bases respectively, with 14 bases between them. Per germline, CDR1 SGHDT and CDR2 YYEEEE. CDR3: CASSFVLDNPYEQYF. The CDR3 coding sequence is TGTGCCAGCAGCTTCGTTTTGGACAATCCCTACGAGCAGTACTTC.

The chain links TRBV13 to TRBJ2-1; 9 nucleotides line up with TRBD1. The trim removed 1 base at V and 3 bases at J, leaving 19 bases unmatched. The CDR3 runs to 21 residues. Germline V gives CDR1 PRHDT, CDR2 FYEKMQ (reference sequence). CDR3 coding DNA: TGTGCCAGCAGCTTAGAGGGTCAGGGGGGTGTGTGGGGACAGGGCTACAATGAGCAGTTCTTC. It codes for CASSLEGQGGVWGQGYNEQFF.

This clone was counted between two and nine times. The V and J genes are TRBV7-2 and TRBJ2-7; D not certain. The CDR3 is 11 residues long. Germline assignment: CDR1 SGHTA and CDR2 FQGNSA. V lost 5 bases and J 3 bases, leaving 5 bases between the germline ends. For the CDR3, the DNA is TGTGCCAGCAGCGACAACTACGAGCAGTACTTC. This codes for CASSDNYEQYF.

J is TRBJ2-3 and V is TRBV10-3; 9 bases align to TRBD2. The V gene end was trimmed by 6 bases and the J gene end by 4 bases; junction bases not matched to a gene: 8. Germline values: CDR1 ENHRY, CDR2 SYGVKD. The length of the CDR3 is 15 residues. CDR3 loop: CAIRREGPTPDTQYF. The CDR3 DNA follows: TGTGCCATCAGGCGGGAGGGCCCGACCCCAGATACGCAGTATTTT.

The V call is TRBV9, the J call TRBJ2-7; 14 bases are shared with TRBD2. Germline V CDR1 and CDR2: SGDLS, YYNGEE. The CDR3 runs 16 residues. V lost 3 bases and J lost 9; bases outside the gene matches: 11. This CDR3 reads CASSASGTSGSGVQYF. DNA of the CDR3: TGTGCCAGCAGCGCCTCCGGGACTAGCGGGAGCGGTGTGCAGTACTTC.

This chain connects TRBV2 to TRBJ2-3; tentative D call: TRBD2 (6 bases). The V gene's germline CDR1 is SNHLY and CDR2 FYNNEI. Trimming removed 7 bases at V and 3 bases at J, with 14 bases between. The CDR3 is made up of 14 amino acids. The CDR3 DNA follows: TGTGCCAGCACACGGGAGTACAGAACAGATACGCAGTATTTT. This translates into CASTREYRTDTQYF.